Each of the 15 T cell receptor beta chains below was sequenced from the same sample in a study of identical twins. TCRdb processed the 5' RACE reads anew with MiXCR; each CDR3 protein has one entry. The profile shows about 660,000 distinct CDR3 sequences, over 8.5% of them singletons. Another study also made use of these data, one on yellow fever vaccine responses in identical twins.

The specimen sequenced was PBMCs. The receptors were gathered from a woman aged 18-30 years in good health.

Only a few counts were recorded for this clonotype. The V and J genes are TRBV9 and TRBJ2-7; D gene unclear. CDR1 and CDR2 from the germline V gene are SGDLS and YYNGEE. V lost 3 bases to trimming and J lost 2 bases, with 9 bases between them. This CDR3 has 13 amino acids. The DNA of the CDR3 is TGTGCCAGCAGCGCTACATCGGCCTACGAGCAGTACTTC. This encodes CASSATSAYEQYF.

The V and J genes are TRBV4-3 and TRBJ2-2; a possible D gene is TRBD2 (6 bases). The V and J ends lost 3 bases and 5 bases respectively, with 13 bases between them. CDR3 size: 15 residues. Germline lookup yields CDR1 LGHNA and CDR2 YSLEER. This chain's CDR3 is CASSQAGSGTGELFF. In nucleotides, the CDR3 is TGCGCCAGCAGCCAGGCCGGGAGTGGGACCGGGGAGCTGTTTTTT.

This clonotype was observed many times. V usage is TRBV12-3 or TRBV12-4 and J usage is TRBJ2-1, with D possibly called TRBD1 or TRBD2 (5 bases each). Trimming removed 8 bases at V and 4 bases at J, with 15 bases between. CDR3 length: 14 residues. This CDR3 reads CASLPGTGYNEQFF. The CDR3 bases are TGTGCCAGCCTCCCTGGGACCGGATACAATGAGCAGTTCTTC.

J is TRBJ1-5 and V is TRBV20-1; TRBD1 agrees at 11 bases. This CDR3 has 14 residues. After removal of 2 bases from V and 6 bases from J, the junction contained 3 bases not matched to a gene. Looked up from germline, CDR1 is DFQATT and CDR2 is SNEGSKA (reference sequence). CDR3 protein: CSARRDRGFQPQHF. The CDR3 DNA reads TGCAGTGCTAGACGGGACAGGGGGTTTCAGCCCCAGCATTTT.

This clonotype was seen at least ten times. This chain joins TRBV12-3 or TRBV12-4 and TRBJ2-3, with 8 bases identical to TRBD2. The length of the CDR3 is 16 residues. V was clipped by 4 bases and J by 1 base; unmatched bases: 7. CDR3 sequence: CASSSDLTSGTDTQYF. The CDR3 bases are TGTGCCAGCAGTTCCGATTTGACTAGCGGCACAGATACGCAGTATTTT.

Comment on this clonotype: One end of the junction is discordant with germline, which a read error may explain. The J gene is TRBJ2-3, the V gene TRBV3-1, with a possible D match to TRBD1 (5 bases). Germline V gene sequence: CDR1 LGHDT, CDR2 YNNKEL (reference sequence). This CDR3 spans 15 amino acids. The CDR3 sequence: CASCQQGPWTDTQYF. The CDR3 nucleotides are TGTGCCAGCTGCCAGCAGGGCCCTTGGACAGATACGCAGTATTTT.

The V and J genes are TRBV18 and TRBJ2-2; 7 nucleotides line up with TRBD1. Germline CDR1 reads KGHSH; CDR2 reads LQKENI. J gave up 2 bases and V 2 bases, and 5 bases lay outside the gene matches. The CDR3 sequence is 16 residues long. The CDR3 region is CASSPYRTGNTGELFF. CDR3 bases: TGTGCCAGCTCACCATATAGGACAGGAAACACCGGGGAGCTGTTTTTT.

This clonotype has just a few counts. The chain has TRBV7-3 and TRBJ2-7, with 8 bases aligning to TRBD1. Germline V gene sequence: CDR1 SGHTA, CDR2 FQGTGA. CDR3 length: 14 amino acids. After removal of 0 bases from V and 7 bases from J, the junction contained 5 bases not matched to a gene. CDR3 in amino acids: CASSLTSQGGEQYF. The DNA of the CDR3 is TGTGCCAGCAGCTTAACGTCACAGGGGGGTGAGCAGTACTTC.

This clonotype was counted at least ten times. The genes are TRBV7-6 and TRBJ1-2, with no clear D. Germline CDR1 and CDR2: SGHVS and FNYEAQ. V was cut by 5 bases and J by 4 bases, with 14 bases left in between. The CDR3 is 14 residues long. The chain's CDR3 is CASSPSSISYGYTF. CDR3 DNA: TGTGCCAGCAGCCCCTCCAGCATCTCCTATGGCTACACCTTC. Supplemented by reference TRBV7-6 and TRBJ1-2, the full variable domain reads GAGVSQSPRYKVTKRGQDVALRCDPISGHVSLYWYRQALGQGPEFLTYFNYEAQQDKSGLPNDRFSAERPEGSISTLTIQRTEQRDSAMYRCASSPSSISYGYTFGSGTRLTVV.

This clonotype was seen many times. V gene TRBV25-1 combines with J gene TRBJ1-2; TRBD1 might be the D (5 bases). Trimming took 0 bases from V and 2 from J, leaving 7 bases between them. CDR3 length: 14 amino acids. Germline CDR1 is MGHDK and CDR2 is SYGVNS. The CDR3 protein is CASSEYEGNYGYTF. The DNA for the CDR3 is TGTGCCAGCAGTGAATACGAGGGGAACTATGGCTACACCTTC.

The chain uses TRBV20-1 and TRBJ2-2, with 12 bases that match TRBD2. The length of the CDR3 is 17 residues. Trimming took 0 bases from V and 5 from J; bases not matched to a gene: 7. Per germline, CDR1 DFQATT and CDR2 SNEGSKA (reference sequence). The CDR3 is CSARDQRGLAGTGELFF. CDR3 in DNA: TGCAGTGCTAGAGATCAGCGTGGACTAGCGGGGACCGGGGAGCTGTTTTTT.

This clonotype was detected only a few times. The chain combines TRBV4-1 with TRBJ2-7; the D is unclear. V lost 0 bases to trimming and J lost 0 bases, with 9 bases between them. Germline V gene sequence: CDR1 MGHRA, CDR2 YSYEKL. This CDR3 is 15 amino acids long. CDR3 nucleotides: TGCGCCAGCAGCCAAGAACGACGGAGCTCCTACGAGCAGTACTTC. Protein sequence: CASSQERRSSYEQYF.

The chain carries TRBV5-1 and TRBJ2-7; perhaps TRBD2 as D (6 bases). V lost 3 bases and J 6 bases, leaving 13 bases between the germline ends. The CDR3 is 13 amino acids. In germline, CDR1 is SGHRS, CDR2 YFSETQ. The CDR3 region has the DNA TGCGCCAGCAGCTCCGGGACTTCGGGCGAGCAGTACTTC. Its translation: CASSSGTSGEQYF.

The table lists this clonotype with a few counts. This chain uses TRBV5-1 with TRBJ1-6; 8 positions match TRBD1. J was trimmed by 3 bases and V by 0 bases; bases with no gene match: 2. Germline CDR1 SGHRS, CDR2 YFSETQ. This CDR3 comprises 16 residues. DNA of the CDR3: TGCGCCAGCAGCTTGGAGGGACAGGTCTATAATTCACCCCTCCACTTT. Its protein product is CASSLEGQVYNSPLHF.

This clonotype came up many times. The gene calls are TRBV15 and TRBJ2-1; D is ambiguous. V shed 0 bases and J shed 0 bases, with 15 bases lying between them. Germline V lookup: CDR1 LNHNV, CDR2 YYDKDF (reference sequence). This CDR3 has 18 residues. CDR3 loop: CATSRDSFGSGSYNEQFF. The CDR3 DNA is TGTGCCACCAGCAGAGACAGCTTTGGTAGTGGCTCCTACAATGAGCAGTTCTTC. Looking up the rest from reference TRBV15 and TRBJ2-1 gives the full variable domain: DAMVIQNPRYQVTQFGKPVTLSCSQTLNHNVMYWYQQKSSQAPKLLFHYYDKDFNNEADTPDNFQSRRPNTSFCFLDIRSPGLGDTAMYLCATSRDSFGSGSYNEQFFGPGTRLTVL.